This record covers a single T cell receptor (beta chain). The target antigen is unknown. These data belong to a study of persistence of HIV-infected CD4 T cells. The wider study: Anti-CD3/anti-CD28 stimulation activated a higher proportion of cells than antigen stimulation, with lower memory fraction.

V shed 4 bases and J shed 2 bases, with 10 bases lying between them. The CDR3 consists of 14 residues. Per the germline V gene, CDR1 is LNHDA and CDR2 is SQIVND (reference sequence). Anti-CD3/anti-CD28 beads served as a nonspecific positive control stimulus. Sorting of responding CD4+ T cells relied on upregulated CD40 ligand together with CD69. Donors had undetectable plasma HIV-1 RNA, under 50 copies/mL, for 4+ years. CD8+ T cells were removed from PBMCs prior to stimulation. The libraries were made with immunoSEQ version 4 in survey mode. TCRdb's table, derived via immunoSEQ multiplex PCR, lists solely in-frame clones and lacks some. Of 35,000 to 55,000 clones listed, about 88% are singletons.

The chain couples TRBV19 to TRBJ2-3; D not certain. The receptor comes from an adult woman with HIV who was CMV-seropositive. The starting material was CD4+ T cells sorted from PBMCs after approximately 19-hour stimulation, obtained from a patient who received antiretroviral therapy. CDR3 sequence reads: CASSRRPSTDTQYF. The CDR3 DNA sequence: TGTGCCAGTAGTAGGCGCCCTTCCACAGATACGCAGTATTTT.